This T cell receptor (beta chain) was obtained from a study of blood T cell repertoires in COVID-19. For the study at large: The study drew acute and convalescent COVID-19 samples from the United States, Italy and Spain. Sample material is recorded as cDNA or gDNA derived from T cells, B-cell-depleted T cells, or PBMCs.

Seattle patient enrollment occurred during active infection, with longitudinal follow-up thereafter. The authors' processing: The assay estimated nucleated cells by amplifying reference gene primers. Clones were read by immunoSEQ multiplex PCR, and TCRdb kept only the in-frame ones, dropping some. V and J calls plus clone size are reproduced from that table; the DNA served to infer D and trimming. The sample consists of about 170,000 clones, around four fifths of them appearing once. V trimming: 7 bases; J trimming: 1 base; junction bases outside the gene matches: 7. The CDR3 runs to 15 residues. CDR1 LGHNT and CDR2 FRNRAP come from the germline V gene.

The chain employs TRBV12-5 and TRBJ2-3; 8 bases agree with TRBD1. The clonotype comes from a woman aged 80 or over with COVID-19, enrolled during active disease. Material: peripheral blood. CDR3 region: CASARTGPGTDTQYF. The CDR3 DNA is TGTGCTAGTGCCCGGACAGGGCCGGGCACAGATACGCAGTATTTT.